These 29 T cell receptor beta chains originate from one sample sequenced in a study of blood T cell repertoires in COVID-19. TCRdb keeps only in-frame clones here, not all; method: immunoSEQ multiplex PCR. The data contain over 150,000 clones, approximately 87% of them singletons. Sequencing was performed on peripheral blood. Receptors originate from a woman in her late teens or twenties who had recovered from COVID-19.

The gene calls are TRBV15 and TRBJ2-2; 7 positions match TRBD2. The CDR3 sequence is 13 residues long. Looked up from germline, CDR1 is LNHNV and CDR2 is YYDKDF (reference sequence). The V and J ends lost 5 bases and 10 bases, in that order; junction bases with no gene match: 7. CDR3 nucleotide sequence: TGTGCCACCAGCTGGGGGGGGAGCGTGGAGCTGTTTTTT. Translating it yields CATSWGGSVELFF.

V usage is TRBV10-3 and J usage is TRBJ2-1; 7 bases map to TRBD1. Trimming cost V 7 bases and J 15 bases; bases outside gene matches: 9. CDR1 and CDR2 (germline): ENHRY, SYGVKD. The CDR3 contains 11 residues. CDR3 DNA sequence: TGTGCCATCATGAGCGAGGGGGCCCGGTTCTTC. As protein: CAIMSEGARFF.

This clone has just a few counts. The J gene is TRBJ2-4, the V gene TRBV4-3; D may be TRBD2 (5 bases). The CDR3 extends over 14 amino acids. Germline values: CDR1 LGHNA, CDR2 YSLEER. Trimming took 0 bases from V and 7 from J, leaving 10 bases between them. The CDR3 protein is CASSQERAGNIQYF. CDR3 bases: TGCGCCAGCAGCCAAGAGCGGGCAGGTAACATTCAGTACTTC.

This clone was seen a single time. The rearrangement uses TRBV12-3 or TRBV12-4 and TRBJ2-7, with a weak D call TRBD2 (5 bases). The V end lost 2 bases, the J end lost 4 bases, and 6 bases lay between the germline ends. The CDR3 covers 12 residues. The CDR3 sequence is CASSLRGYEQYF. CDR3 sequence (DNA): TGTGCCAGCAGTTTACGGGGTTACGAGCAGTACTTC.

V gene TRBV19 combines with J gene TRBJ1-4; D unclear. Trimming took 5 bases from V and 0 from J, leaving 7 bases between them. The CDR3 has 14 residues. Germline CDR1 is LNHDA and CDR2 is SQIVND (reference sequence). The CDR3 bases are TGTGCCAGTAGTCCCAGTGCAACTAATGAAAAACTGTTTTTT. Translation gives CASSPSATNEKLFF.

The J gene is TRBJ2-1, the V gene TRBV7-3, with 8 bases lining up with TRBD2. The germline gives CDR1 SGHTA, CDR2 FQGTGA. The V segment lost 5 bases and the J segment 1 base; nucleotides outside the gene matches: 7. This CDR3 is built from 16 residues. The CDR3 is CASSHRSGKSYNEQFF. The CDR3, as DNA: TGTGCCAGCAGCCACCGTAGCGGGAAGTCCTACAATGAGCAGTTCTTC.

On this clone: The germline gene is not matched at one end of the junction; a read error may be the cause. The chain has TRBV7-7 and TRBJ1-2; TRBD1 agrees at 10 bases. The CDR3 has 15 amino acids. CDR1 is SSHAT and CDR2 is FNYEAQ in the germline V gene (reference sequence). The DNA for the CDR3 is TGTGCTAGCAGCTGGGGGGGGACAGGGGTTAACGGCTACACCTTC. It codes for CASSWGGTGVNGYTF.

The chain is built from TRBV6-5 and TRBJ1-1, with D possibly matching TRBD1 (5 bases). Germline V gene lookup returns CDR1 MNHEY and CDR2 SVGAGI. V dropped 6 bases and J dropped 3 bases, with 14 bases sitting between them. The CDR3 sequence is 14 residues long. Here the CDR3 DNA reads TGTGCCAGCAGGCCAGGGATTTCGGACACTGAAGCTTTCTTT. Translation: CASRPGISDTEAFF.

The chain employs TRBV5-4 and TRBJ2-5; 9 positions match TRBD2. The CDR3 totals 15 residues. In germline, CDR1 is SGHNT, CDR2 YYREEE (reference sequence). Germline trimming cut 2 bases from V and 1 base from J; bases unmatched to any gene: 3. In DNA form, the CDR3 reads TGTGCCAGCAGCTTCTCTAGCGGGACCCAAGAGACCCAGTACTTC. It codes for CASSFSSGTQETQYF.

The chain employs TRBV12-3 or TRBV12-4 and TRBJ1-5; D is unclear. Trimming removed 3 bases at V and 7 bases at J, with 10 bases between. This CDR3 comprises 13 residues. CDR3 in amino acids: CASSFSPSQPQHF. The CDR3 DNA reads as TGTGCCAGCAGTTTTTCCCCATCCCAGCCCCAGCATTTT.

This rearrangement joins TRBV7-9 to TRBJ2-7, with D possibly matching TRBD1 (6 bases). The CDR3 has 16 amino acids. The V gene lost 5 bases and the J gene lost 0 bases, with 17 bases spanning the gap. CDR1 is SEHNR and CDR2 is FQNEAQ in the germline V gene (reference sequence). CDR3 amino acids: CASSATGISSSYEQYF. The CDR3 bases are TGTGCCAGCAGCGCCACAGGGATCTCTAGCTCCTACGAGCAGTACTTC.

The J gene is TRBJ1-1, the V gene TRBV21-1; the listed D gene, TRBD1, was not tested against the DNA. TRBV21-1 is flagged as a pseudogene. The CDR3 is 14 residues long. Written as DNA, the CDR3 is TGTGCCAGCAGCACTGGGACAGGCAACACTGAAGCTTTCTTT. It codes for CASSTGTGNTEAFF.

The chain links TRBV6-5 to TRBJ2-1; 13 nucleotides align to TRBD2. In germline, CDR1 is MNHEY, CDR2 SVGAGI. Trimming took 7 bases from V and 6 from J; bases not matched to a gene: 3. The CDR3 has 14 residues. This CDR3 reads CASIRTSGSNEQFF. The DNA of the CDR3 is TGTGCCAGCATTCGGACTAGCGGGAGCAATGAGCAGTTCTTC.

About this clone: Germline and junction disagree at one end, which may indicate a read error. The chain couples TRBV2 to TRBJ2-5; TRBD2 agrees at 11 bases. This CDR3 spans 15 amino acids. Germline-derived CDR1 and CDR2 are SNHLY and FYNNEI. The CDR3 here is CASREGTSGGETQYF. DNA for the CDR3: TGTGCCAGCAGGGAAGGGACTAGCGGCGGAGAGACCCAGTACTTC. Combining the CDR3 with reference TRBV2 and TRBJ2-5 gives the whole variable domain EPEVTQTPSHQVTQMGQEVILRCVPISNHLYFYWYRQILGQKVEFLVSFYNNEISEKSEIFDDQFSVERPDGSNFTLKIRSTKLEDSAMYFCASREGTSGGETQYFGPGTRLLVL.

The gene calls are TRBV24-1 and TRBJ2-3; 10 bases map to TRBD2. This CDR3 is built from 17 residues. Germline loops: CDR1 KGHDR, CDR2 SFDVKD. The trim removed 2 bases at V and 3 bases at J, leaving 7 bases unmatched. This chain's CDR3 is CATSDSKTSGPTDTQYF. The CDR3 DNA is TGTGCCACCAGTGATTCCAAGACTAGCGGGCCTACAGATACGCAGTATTTT.

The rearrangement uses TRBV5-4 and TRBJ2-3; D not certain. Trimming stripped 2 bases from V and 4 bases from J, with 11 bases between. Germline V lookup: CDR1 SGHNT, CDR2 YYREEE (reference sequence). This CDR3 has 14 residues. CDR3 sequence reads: CASSFARLPDTQYF. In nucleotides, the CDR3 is TGTGCCAGCAGCTTTGCTAGATTGCCAGATACGCAGTATTTT.

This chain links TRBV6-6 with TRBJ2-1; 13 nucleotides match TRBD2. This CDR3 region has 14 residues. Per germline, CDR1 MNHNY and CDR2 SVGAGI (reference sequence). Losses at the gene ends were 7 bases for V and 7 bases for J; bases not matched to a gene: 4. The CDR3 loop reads CASTPGLAGNEQFF. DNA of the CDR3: TGTGCCAGCACCCCGGGACTAGCGGGGAATGAGCAGTTCTTC.

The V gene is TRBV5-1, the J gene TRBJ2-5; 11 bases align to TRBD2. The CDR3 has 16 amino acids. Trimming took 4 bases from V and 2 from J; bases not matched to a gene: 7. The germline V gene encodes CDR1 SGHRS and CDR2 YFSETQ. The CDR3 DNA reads TGCGCCAGCAGCCTGGGAGGGACTAGCGGACAAGAGACCCAGTACTTC. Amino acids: CASSLGGTSGQETQYF.

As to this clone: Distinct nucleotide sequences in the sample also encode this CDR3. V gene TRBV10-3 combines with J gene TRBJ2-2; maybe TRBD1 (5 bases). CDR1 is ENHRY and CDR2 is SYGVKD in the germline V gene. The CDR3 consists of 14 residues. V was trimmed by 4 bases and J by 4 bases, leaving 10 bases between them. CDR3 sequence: CAISGGRATGELFF. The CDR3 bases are TGTGCCATCAGTGGGGGCAGGGCCACCGGGGAGCTGTTTTTT.

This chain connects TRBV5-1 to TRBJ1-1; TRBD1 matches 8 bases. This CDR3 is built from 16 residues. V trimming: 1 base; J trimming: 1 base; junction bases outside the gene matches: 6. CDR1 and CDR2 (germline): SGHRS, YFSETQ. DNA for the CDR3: TGCGCCAGCAGCTTGAACCCGACAGGGGCGAACACTGAAGCTTTCTTT. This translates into CASSLNPTGANTEAFF.

The CDR3 sequence is CASTYRGRVYEQYV. Here the CDR3 DNA reads TGTGCCAGCACTTACAGGGGGCGCGTCTACGAGCAGTACGTC. The chain carries TRBV2 and TRBJ2-7; TRBD1 matches at 9 bases. Germline values: CDR1 SNHLY, CDR2 FYNNEI. J lost 3 bases, V lost 7 bases, and 7 bases had no gene match. This CDR3 is 14 amino acids long.

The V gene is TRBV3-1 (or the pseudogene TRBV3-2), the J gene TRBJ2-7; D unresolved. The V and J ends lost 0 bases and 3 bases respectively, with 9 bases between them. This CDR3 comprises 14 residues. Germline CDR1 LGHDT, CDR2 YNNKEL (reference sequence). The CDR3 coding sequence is TGTGCCAGCAGCCAAGATGAGAGAGACTACGAGCAGTACTTC. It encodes CASSQDERDYEQYF.

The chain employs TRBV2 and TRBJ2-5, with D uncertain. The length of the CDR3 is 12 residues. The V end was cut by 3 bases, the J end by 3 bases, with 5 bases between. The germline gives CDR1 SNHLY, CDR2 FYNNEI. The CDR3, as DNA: TGTGCCAGCAGTGATACAGAAGAGACCCAGTACTTC. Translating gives CASSDTEETQYF. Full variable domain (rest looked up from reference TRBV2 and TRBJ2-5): EPEVTQTPSHQVTQMGQEVILRCVPISNHLYFYWYRQILGQKVEFLVSFYNNEISEKSEIFDDQFSVERPDGSNFTLKIRSTKLEDSAMYFCASSDTEETQYFGPGTRLLVL.

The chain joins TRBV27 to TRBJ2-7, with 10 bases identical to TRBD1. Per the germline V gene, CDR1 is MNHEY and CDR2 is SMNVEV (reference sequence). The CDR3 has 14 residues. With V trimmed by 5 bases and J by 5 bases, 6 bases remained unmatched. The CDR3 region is CASSDRDRGNEQYF. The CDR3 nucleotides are TGTGCCAGCAGTGACCGGGACAGGGGCAACGAGCAGTACTTC.

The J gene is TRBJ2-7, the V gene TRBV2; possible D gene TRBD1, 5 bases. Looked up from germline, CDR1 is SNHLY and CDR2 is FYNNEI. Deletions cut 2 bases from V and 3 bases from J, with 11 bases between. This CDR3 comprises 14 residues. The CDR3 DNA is TGTGCCAGCAGTGAATCGGCAGGGATCTACGAGCAGTACTTC. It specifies CASSESAGIYEQYF.

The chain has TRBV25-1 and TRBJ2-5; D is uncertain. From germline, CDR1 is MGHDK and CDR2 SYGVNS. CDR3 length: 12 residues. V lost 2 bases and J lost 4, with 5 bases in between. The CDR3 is CASSESRETQYF. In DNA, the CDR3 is TGTGCCAGCAGTGAAAGCCGAGAGACCCAGTACTTC.

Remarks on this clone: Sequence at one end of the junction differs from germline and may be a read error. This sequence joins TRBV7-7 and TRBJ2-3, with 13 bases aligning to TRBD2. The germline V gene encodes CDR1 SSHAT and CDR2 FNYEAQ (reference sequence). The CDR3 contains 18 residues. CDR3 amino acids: CASSLGGTSGTSTDTQYF. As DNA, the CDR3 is TGTGCTAGCAGCTTGGGGGGGACTAGCGGGACTAGCACAGATACGCAGTATTTT.

CDR3 in amino acids: CASSVEVGRNEQFF. The CDR3 DNA follows: TGTGCCAGCAGCGTAGAGGTGGGCAGGAATGAGCAGTTCTTC. The chain links TRBV9 to TRBJ2-1; D unresolved. The CDR3 runs 14 residues. Per germline, CDR1 SGDLS and CDR2 YYNGEE. V was trimmed by 0 bases and J by 7 bases, leaving 11 bases between them. The entire variable domain, with the rest obtained from reference TRBV9 and TRBJ2-1, is as follows: DSGVTQTPKHLITATGQRVTLRCSPRSGDLSVYWYQQSLDQGLQFLIQYYNGEERAKGNILERFSAQQFPDLHSELNLSSLELGDSALYFCASSVEVGRNEQFFGPGTRLTVL.

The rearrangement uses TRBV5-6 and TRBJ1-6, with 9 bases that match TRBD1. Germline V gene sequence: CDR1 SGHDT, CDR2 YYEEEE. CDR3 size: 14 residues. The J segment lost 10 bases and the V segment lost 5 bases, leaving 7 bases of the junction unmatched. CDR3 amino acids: CASRIGTGPSPLHF. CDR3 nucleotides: TGTGCCAGCAGGATCGGGACAGGGCCATCACCCCTCCACTTT.